Listed here are 13 T cell receptor beta chains from one sample, sequenced in a study of blood T cell repertoires in COVID-19. Generated by immunoSEQ multiplex PCR, the TCRdb table keeps only in-frame clones and is missing some. The data show 150,000 or so clones, with more than 75% seen just once and 1.2% held by the top ten. Sequencing was performed on PBMCs or T cells enriched from blood (not recorded which). The receptors were gathered from a human donor with acute COVID-19. The donor label of this sample is uncertain.

The chain recombines TRBV3-1 (or the pseudogene TRBV3-2) with TRBJ1-1; D gene uncertain. The CDR3 loop spans 14 amino acids. CDR1 LGHDT and CDR2 YNNKEL come from the germline V gene (reference sequence). V was clipped by 0 bases and J by 5 bases, with 10 bases between them. CDR3 sequence (DNA): TGTGCCAGCAGCCAAGATAAAGACACTACTGAAGCTTTCTTT. Translating it yields CASSQDKDTTEAFF.

The J gene is TRBJ2-7, the V gene TRBV23-1; tentative D call: TRBD1 (6 bases). TRBV23-1 is an ORF, with its function uncertain. With 6 bases removed from V and 5 bases from J, the gap between germline ends came to 20 bases. The CDR3 length is 15 residues. CDR3 DNA: TGCGCCAGCAGCCTATTTAAGGGGGACAACGACGAGCAGTACTTC. Protein sequence: CASSLFKGDNDEQYF.

This clone was found once. The chain is built from TRBV6-5 and TRBJ1-1, with D possibly matching TRBD1 (5 bases). CDR1 and CDR2 from the germline V gene are MNHEY and SVGAGI. V was trimmed by 5 bases and J by 1 base, leaving 8 bases between them. There are 13 residues in the CDR3. The CDR3 DNA follows: TGTGCCAGCAGTCTAACAGGGAACACTGAAGCTTTCTTT. Residues: CASSLTGNTEAFF.

CDR3 coding DNA: TGTGCCAGCAGGGCAACGGGGATCAGCTACAATGAGCAGTTCTTC. It specifies CASRATGISYNEQFF. V and J are TRBV6-6 and TRBJ2-1; tentative D call: TRBD2 (5 bases). V lost 6 bases to trimming and J lost 3 bases, with 15 bases between them. Germline V gene data show CDR1 as MNHNY and CDR2 as SVGAGI (reference sequence). This CDR3 region has 15 residues.

This chain connects TRBV5-1 to TRBJ1-2, with D possibly matching TRBD1 (6 bases). The germline V and J ends were trimmed by 4 bases and 8 bases, with 12 bases remaining between them. The length of the CDR3 is 12 residues. Germline CDR1 reads SGHRS; CDR2 reads YFSETQ. CDR3 nucleotide sequence: TGCGCCAGCAGCGCCGGACAGTCGGGCTACACCTTC. The encoded protein is CASSAGQSGYTF.

This chain connects TRBV5-4 to TRBJ2-5; 7 positions agree with TRBD2. The CDR3 totals 14 residues. In germline, CDR1 is SGHNT, CDR2 YYREEE (reference sequence). V was pared by 0 bases and J by 5 bases, with 4 bases of the junction left unmatched. In nucleotides, the CDR3 is TGTGCCAGCAGCTTGGGACTAGCTATGGAGACCCAGTACTTC. Its translation is CASSLGLAMETQYF.

The rearrangement joins TRBV7-9 to TRBJ1-5; a weak D match, TRBD1 (6 bases). The V and J ends lost 6 bases and 3 bases respectively, with 12 bases between them. The length of the CDR3 is 14 residues. The germline gives CDR1 SEHNR, CDR2 FQNEAQ (reference sequence). CDR3 sequence: CASSQGHINQPQHF. CDR3 sequence (DNA): TGTGCCAGCAGTCAGGGACACATCAATCAGCCCCAGCATTTT.

This chain uses TRBV18 with TRBJ1-1, with D unresolved. The germline gives CDR1 KGHSH, CDR2 LQKENI. The germline V and J ends were trimmed by 1 base and 0 bases, with 9 bases remaining between them. The CDR3 covers 15 residues. CDR3 DNA sequence: TGTGCCAGCTCACCACGAACCTCTATGAACACTGAAGCTTTCTTT. Amino acid sequence: CASSPRTSMNTEAFF.

The chain has TRBV30 and TRBJ1-2; 8 bases align to TRBD1. The CDR3 is made up of 16 amino acids. V was pared by 4 bases and J by 4 bases, with 14 bases of the junction left unmatched. From germline, CDR1 is GTSNPN and CDR2 SVGIG (reference sequence). CDR3 in amino acids: CAWTAEGAGGGYGYTF. CDR3 nucleotides: TGTGCCTGGACCGCAGAGGGGGCAGGGGGCGGCTATGGCTACACCTTC.

This clone turned up a few times. The chain has TRBV10-3 and TRBJ2-5, with 7 bases aligning to TRBD1. CDR3 length: 16 amino acids. Looked up from germline, CDR1 is ENHRY and CDR2 is SYGVKD. With 1 base clipped from V and 1 base from J, the junction kept 6 bases outside the gene matches. CDR3 sequence: CAISEFVDRAQETQYF. CDR3 in DNA: TGTGCCATCAGTGAGTTCGTTGACAGGGCCCAAGAGACCCAGTACTTC.

The chain carries TRBV5-4 and TRBJ2-7, with D maybe TRBD1 (6 bases). Germline V gene lookup returns CDR1 SGHNT and CDR2 YYREEE (reference sequence). CDR3 length: 16 residues. The V and J ends lost 3 bases and 3 bases respectively, with 19 bases between them. The CDR3 nucleotides read TGTGCCAGCAGCTCCTGGACAGCCTCGGACCTCTACGAGCAGTACTTC. Its protein product is CASSSWTASDLYEQYF.

This rearrangement joins TRBV19 to TRBJ1-1, with D perhaps TRBD1 (6 bases). The CDR3 runs to 15 residues. Per the germline V gene, CDR1 is LNHDA and CDR2 is SQIVND (reference sequence). The V end lost 4 bases, the J end lost 0 bases, and 12 bases lay between the germline ends. As DNA, the CDR3 is TGTGCCAGTAGTACGGCAGGGGCCATGAACACTGAAGCTTTCTTT. This codes for CASSTAGAMNTEAFF.

The V and J genes are TRBV9 and TRBJ1-2; TRBD1 matches at 8 bases. Germline V gene sequence: CDR1 SGDLS, CDR2 YYNGEE. V dropped 4 bases and J dropped 3; count of bases not matched to a gene: 8. This CDR3 is 15 amino acids long. The CDR3: CASSPTSDRDYGYTF. Here the CDR3 DNA reads TGTGCCAGCAGCCCTACCTCGGACAGGGACTATGGCTACACCTTC.